This TCR beta chain was sequenced during a study of T cells in localized non-small cell lung cancer. Some clones are missing from TCRdb's copy, which holds only in-frame ones; the method was immunoSEQ multiplex PCR. The table has roughly 28,000 clones, approximately 88% seen once. The CDR3 contains 14 residues. Germline V CDR1 and CDR2: SGHRS, YFSETQ. The V gene lost 4 bases and the J gene lost 0 bases, with 11 bases spanning the gap. As regards this clone: The antigen is undetermined.

Whole-study findings and limits: Uninvolved adjacent lung, not tumor, had the highest T cell clonality. Density of T cells in blood, when higher, went with longer overall survival. A median of about 50 clones ranked among the top 100 in tumor appeared in adjacent lung. Because sequencing included only one region (of the tumor), heterogeneity remains possible.

Sample: peripheral blood, taken before any cancer treatment. The rearrangement uses TRBV5-1 and TRBJ2-7; D unresolved. The receptor's source is a male donor aged 60 or older with stage I lung adenocarcinoma. The CDR3 nucleotides are TGCGCCAGCAGCATGGAGTTCCCCTCCTACGAGCAGTACTTC. Residues: CASSMEFPSYEQYF. The full variable domain, its missing parts supplied by reference TRBV5-1 and TRBJ2-7, is KAGVTQTPRYLIKTRGQQVTLSCSPISGHRSVSWYQQTPGQGLQFLFEYFSETQRNKGNFPGRFSGRQFSNSRSEMNVSTLELGDSALYLCASSMEFPSYEQYFGPGTRLTVT.